A selection of T cell receptor beta chains follows, all from one sample in a study of post-analysis software for immune sequencing data. Using its own MiXCR run on the PCR reads, TCRdb lists one record per CDR3 protein. The data show roughly 670,000 distinct CDR3 sequences, over 45% seen once. Input material: blood. Source of these receptors: a girl aged 2-10 years with multiple sclerosis. CDR3s include the opening cysteine and the closing phenylalanine or tryptophan. D genes are given only for firm matches. Rows give clone size only sometimes, using once, few, many, or a class for an expanded clone.

d_call: .; j_call: TRBJ1-1; clone_size: .; v_call: TRBV29-1; cdr3_aa: CSVGRGGAAFF; cdr3_nt: TGCAGCGTTGGCCGGGGGGGGGCAGCTTTCTTT
d_call: .; j_call: TRBJ2-3; clone_size: .; v_call: TRBV29-1; cdr3_aa: CSVDTGTDTQYF; cdr3_nt: TGCAGCGTTGATACCGGCACAGATACGCAGTATTTT
d_call: TRBD2; j_call: TRBJ2-7; clone_size: few; v_call: TRBV7-3; cdr3_aa: CASSSQGLAGAYEQYF; cdr3_nt: TGTGCCAGCAGCTCCCAGGGACTAGCGGGTGCCTACGAGCAGTACTTC
d_call: .; j_call: TRBJ2-1; clone_size: once; v_call: TRBV10-3; cdr3_aa: CATTTGTSYNEQFF; cdr3_nt: TGTGCCACCACGACAGGAACCTCCTACAATGAGCAGTTCTTC
d_call: TRBD1; j_call: TRBJ1-5; clone_size: .; v_call: TRBV5-1; cdr3_aa: CASSLAEQGAGRPQHF; cdr3_nt: TGCGCCAGCAGCTTGGCAGAACAGGGGGCTGGTCGGCCCCAGCATTTT
d_call: TRBD2; j_call: TRBJ2-1; clone_size: .; v_call: TRBV6-2/TRBV6-3; cdr3_aa: CASRRQDLLAGETYNEQFF; cdr3_nt: TGTGCCAGCAGACGACAGGACCTGTTAGCGGGGGAAACCTACAATGAGCAGTTCTTC
d_call: .; j_call: TRBJ2-3; clone_size: .; v_call: TRBV12-3/TRBV12-4; cdr3_aa: CASKLRHPTDTQYF; cdr3_nt: TGTGCCAGCAAGCTACGGCATCCCACAGATACGCAGTATTTT
d_call: TRBD1; j_call: TRBJ2-5; clone_size: .; v_call: TRBV24-1; cdr3_aa: CATSDPRDRRSLNEQYF; cdr3_nt: TGTGCCACCAGTGACCCTCGGGACAGGCGGTCTCTCAATGAGCAGTACTTC
d_call: .; j_call: TRBJ2-3; clone_size: .; v_call: TRBV4-1; cdr3_aa: CASSPPNPYSTDTQYF; cdr3_nt: TGCGCCAGCAGCCCTCCTAACCCTTACAGCACAGATACGCAGTATTTT
d_call: TRBD1; j_call: TRBJ2-5; clone_size: few; v_call: TRBV29-1; cdr3_aa: CSVWTGGQETQYF; cdr3_nt: TGCAGCGTTTGGACAGGGGGCCAAGAGACCCAGTACTTC
d_call: .; j_call: TRBJ1-2; clone_size: .; v_call: TRBV3-1; cdr3_aa: CASSQEQFYGYTF; cdr3_nt: TGTGCCAGCAGCCAAGAACAGTTCTATGGCTACACCTTC
d_call: .; j_call: TRBJ2-1; clone_size: .; v_call: TRBV12-3/TRBV12-4; cdr3_aa: CASSSHSQGLQFF; cdr3_nt: TGTGCCAGCAGTTCCCACTCACAGGGACTGCAGTTCTTC
d_call: .; j_call: TRBJ2-7; clone_size: .; v_call: TRBV4-1; cdr3_aa: CASSQRAGGHEQYF; cdr3_nt: TGCGCCAGCAGCCAAAGGGCAGGGGGGCACGAGCAGTACTTC
d_call: .; j_call: TRBJ2-5; clone_size: few; v_call: TRBV7-2; cdr3_aa: CASSLGGGIETQYF; cdr3_nt: TGTGCCAGCAGCTTAGGTGGGGGGATTGAGACCCAGTACTTC
d_call: .; j_call: TRBJ1-5; clone_size: few; v_call: TRBV6-6; cdr3_aa: CASSYSAQNSNQPQHF; cdr3_nt: TGTGCCAGCAGTTACTCGGCACAAAATAGCAATCAGCCCCAGCATTTT
d_call: .; j_call: TRBJ2-1; clone_size: .; v_call: TRBV5-1; cdr3_aa: CASSLVDGEDKQFF; cdr3_nt: TGCGCCAGCAGCTTGGTAGACGGTGAAGATAAGCAGTTCTTC
d_call: .; j_call: TRBJ2-5; clone_size: .; v_call: TRBV10-3; cdr3_aa: CAISDTRKVQETQYF; cdr3_nt: TGTGCCATCAGTGATACACGGAAAGTCCAAGAGACCCAGTACTTC
d_call: TRBD2; j_call: TRBJ2-3; clone_size: .; v_call: TRBV12-3/TRBV12-4; cdr3_aa: CASSFLAGGSRPDTQYF; cdr3_nt: TGTGCCAGCAGTTTTCTGGCGGGGGGCTCCCGGCCAGATACGCAGTATTTT
d_call: TRBD2; j_call: TRBJ2-1; clone_size: .; v_call: TRBV2; cdr3_aa: CAGRLAGGNEQFF; cdr3_nt: TGTGCCGGCAGACTAGCGGGAGGGAATGAGCAGTTCTTC
d_call: TRBD2; j_call: TRBJ2-7; clone_size: .; v_call: TRBV29-1; cdr3_aa: CSVELAGDHEQYF; cdr3_nt: TGCAGCGTTGAACTAGCGGGAGATCACGAGCAGTACTTC
d_call: .; j_call: TRBJ1-4; clone_size: .; v_call: TRBV7-9; cdr3_aa: CASSPYSANEKLFF; cdr3_nt: TGTGCCAGCAGCCCTTACTCAGCTAATGAAAAACTGTTTTTT
d_call: .; j_call: TRBJ1-1; clone_size: .; v_call: TRBV29-1; cdr3_aa: CSVERTALNTEAFF; cdr3_nt: TGCAGCGTCGAAAGGACAGCGCTGAACACTGAAGCTTTCTTT
d_call: .; j_call: TRBJ2-3; clone_size: .; v_call: TRBV6-2/TRBV6-3; cdr3_aa: CASSKRTSPDTQYF; cdr3_nt: TGTGCCAGCAGTAAAAGGACCAGCCCAGATACGCAGTATTTT
d_call: TRBD2; j_call: TRBJ2-1; clone_size: .; v_call: TRBV4-1; cdr3_aa: CASSPIVGSGYNEQFF; cdr3_nt: TGCGCCAGCAGCCCCATTGTGGGTAGCGGGTACAATGAGCAGTTCTTC
d_call: TRBD2; j_call: TRBJ2-1; clone_size: .; v_call: TRBV5-1; cdr3_aa: CASSLLKRGARDEQFF; cdr3_nt: TGCGCCAGCAGCTTGCTAAAGCGGGGGGCCCGGGATGAGCAGTTCTTC
d_call: .; j_call: TRBJ2-1; clone_size: .; v_call: TRBV2; cdr3_aa: CASRTHRDSHNEQFF; cdr3_nt: TGTGCCAGCAGGACCCACAGGGACTCCCACAATGAGCAGTTCTTC
d_call: .; j_call: TRBJ2-4; clone_size: .; v_call: TRBV6-5; cdr3_aa: CASSYSPGAAKNIQYF; cdr3_nt: TGTGCCAGCAGTTACTCCCCAGGGGCAGCCAAAAACATTCAGTACTTC
d_call: TRBD2; j_call: TRBJ2-7; clone_size: .; v_call: TRBV20-1; cdr3_aa: CSASGTSDYEQYF; cdr3_nt: TGCAGTGCTTCCGGGACTAGCGACTACGAGCAGTACTTC
d_call: .; j_call: TRBJ2-4; clone_size: .; v_call: TRBV28; cdr3_aa: CASSGGVRTGNIQYF; cdr3_nt: TGTGCCAGCAGTGGAGGCGTGAGGACCGGAAACATTCAGTACTTC
d_call: .; j_call: TRBJ1-6; clone_size: few; v_call: TRBV2; cdr3_aa: CASSEGNREHSPLHF; cdr3_nt: TGTGCCAGCAGTGAAGGAAACAGGGAACATTCACCCCTCCACTTT
d_call: .; j_call: TRBJ2-5; clone_size: .; v_call: TRBV12-3/TRBV12-4; cdr3_aa: CASSLRRQEKETQYF; cdr3_nt: TGCGCCAGCAGTTTACGGAGGCAGGAGAAAGAGACCCAGTACTTC
d_call: .; j_call: TRBJ1-1; clone_size: few; v_call: TRBV20-1; cdr3_aa: CSASRGGGSTEAFF; cdr3_nt: TGCAGTGCTAGTAGAGGAGGGGGAAGCACTGAAGCTTTCTTT
d_call: .; j_call: TRBJ2-7; clone_size: .; v_call: TRBV10-3; cdr3_aa: CAISESGEQYF; cdr3_nt: TGTGCCATCAGTGAGTCGGGGGAGCAGTACTTC
d_call: TRBD2; j_call: TRBJ2-4; clone_size: few; v_call: TRBV5-1; cdr3_aa: CASSLSPSGVRNIQYF; cdr3_nt: TGCGCCAGCAGCTTGTCTCCTAGCGGGGTGAGAAACATTCAGTACTTC
d_call: .; j_call: TRBJ1-2; clone_size: once; v_call: TRBV5-1; cdr3_aa: CASSETDNHYGYTF; cdr3_nt: TGCGCCAGCAGCGAGACGGACAACCACTATGGCTACACCTTC
d_call: .; j_call: TRBJ2-7; clone_size: .; v_call: TRBV5-1; cdr3_aa: CASSPFRTDTYEQYF; cdr3_nt: TGCGCCAGCAGCCCCTTCCGGACAGACACCTACGAGCAGTACTTC
d_call: .; j_call: TRBJ2-7; clone_size: few; v_call: TRBV7-6; cdr3_aa: CASSPDRSYEQYF; cdr3_nt: TGTGCCAGCAGCCCCGACAGGAGCTACGAGCAGTACTTC
d_call: .; j_call: TRBJ1-2; clone_size: .; v_call: TRBV15; cdr3_aa: CATSRHLEQDPGGGYTF; cdr3_nt: TGTGCCACCAGCAGGCACCTTGAACAGGACCCGGGGGGTGGCTACACCTTC
d_call: .; j_call: TRBJ2-3; clone_size: .; v_call: TRBV4-1; cdr3_aa: CASSQGHSSTDTQYF; cdr3_nt: TGCGCCAGCAGCCAAGGTCATTCTAGCACAGATACGCAGTATTTT
d_call: .; j_call: TRBJ2-7; clone_size: .; v_call: TRBV2; cdr3_aa: CASSVGPDYEQYF; cdr3_nt: TGTGCCAGCAGTGTGGGACCGGACTACGAGCAGTACTTC
d_call: .; j_call: TRBJ2-2; clone_size: .; v_call: TRBV27; cdr3_aa: CASSFGGWCTGELFF; cdr3_nt: TGTGCCAGCAGTTTCGGCGGGTGGTGCACCGGGGAGCTGTTTTTT